This TCR beta chain was identified in a study of blood T cells in healthy people across ages. The CDR3 is 13 residues long. Trimming took off 4 bases at V and 2 bases at J, with 9 bases between the two ends. Germline V gene sequence: CDR1 ENHRY, CDR2 SYGVKD. This clonotype was found a few times. Antigen specificity is unknown. Sample-barcoded 5' priming and a J-beta primer mix drove a second PCR of roughly 7 to 11 cycles. TCRdb redid the calling of the 5' RACE reads with MiXCR, one entry per CDR3 protein. The sample records about a million distinct CDR3 sequences, 45% to 60% being singletons. Study-level results: Reliance upon unsorted PBMCs precluded definitive naive versus antigen-experienced comparison.

The receptor's source is a woman aged 55-70 years in good health. The rearrangement uses TRBV10-3 and TRBJ2-7; D may be TRBD2 (7 bases). Material: blood. Written as DNA, the CDR3 is TGTGCCATCAGTGCGGGGGGCCCCTACGAGCAGTACTTC. This encodes CAISAGGPYEQYF.